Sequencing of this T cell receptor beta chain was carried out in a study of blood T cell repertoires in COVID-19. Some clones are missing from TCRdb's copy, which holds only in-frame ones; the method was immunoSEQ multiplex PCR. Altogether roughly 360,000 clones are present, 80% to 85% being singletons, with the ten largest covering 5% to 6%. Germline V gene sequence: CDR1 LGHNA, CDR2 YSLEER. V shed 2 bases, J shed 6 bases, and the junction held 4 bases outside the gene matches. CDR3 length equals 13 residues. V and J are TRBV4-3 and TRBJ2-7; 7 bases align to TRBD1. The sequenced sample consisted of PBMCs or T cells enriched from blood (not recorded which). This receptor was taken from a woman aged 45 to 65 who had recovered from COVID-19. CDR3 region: CASSQNRGSEQYF. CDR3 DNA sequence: TGCGCCAGCAGCCAAAACAGGGGATCCGAGCAGTACTTC.